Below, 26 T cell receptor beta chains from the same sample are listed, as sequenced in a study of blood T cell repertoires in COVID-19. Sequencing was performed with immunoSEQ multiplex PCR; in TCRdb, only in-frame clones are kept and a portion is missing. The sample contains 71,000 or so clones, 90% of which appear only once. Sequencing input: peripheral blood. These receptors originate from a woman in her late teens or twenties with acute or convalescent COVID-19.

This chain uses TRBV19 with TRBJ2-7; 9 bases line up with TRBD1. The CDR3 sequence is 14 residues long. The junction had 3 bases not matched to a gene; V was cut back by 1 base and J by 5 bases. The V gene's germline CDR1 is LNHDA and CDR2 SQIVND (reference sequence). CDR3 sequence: CASSIGGQGDEQYF. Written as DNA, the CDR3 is TGTGCCAGTAGTATAGGGGGACAGGGCGACGAGCAGTACTTC.

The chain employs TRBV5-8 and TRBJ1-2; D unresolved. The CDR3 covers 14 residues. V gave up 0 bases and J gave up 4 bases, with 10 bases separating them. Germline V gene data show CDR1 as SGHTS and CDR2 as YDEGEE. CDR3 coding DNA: TGTGCCAGCAGCTTGGTCCGCAGGATCTATGGCTACACCTTC. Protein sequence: CASSLVRRIYGYTF.

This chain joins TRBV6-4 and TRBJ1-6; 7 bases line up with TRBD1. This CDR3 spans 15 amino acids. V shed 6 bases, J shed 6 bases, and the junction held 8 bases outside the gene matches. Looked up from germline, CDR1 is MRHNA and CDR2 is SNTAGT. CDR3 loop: CASRGTARGNSPLHF. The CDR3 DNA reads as TGTGCCAGCAGGGGGACAGCCCGTGGTAATTCACCCCTCCACTTT.

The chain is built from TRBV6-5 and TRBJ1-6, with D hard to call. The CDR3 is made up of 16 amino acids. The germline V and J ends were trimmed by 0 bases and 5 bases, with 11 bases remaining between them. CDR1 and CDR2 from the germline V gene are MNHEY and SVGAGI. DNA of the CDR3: TGTGCCAGCAGTTACTCGAGCGGGTTGGATAATTCACCCCTCCACTTT. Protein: CASSYSSGLDNSPLHF.

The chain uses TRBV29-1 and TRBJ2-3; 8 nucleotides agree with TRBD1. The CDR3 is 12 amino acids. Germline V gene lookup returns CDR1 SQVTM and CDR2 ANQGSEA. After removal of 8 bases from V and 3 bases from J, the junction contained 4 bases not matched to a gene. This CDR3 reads CSSGQGTDTQYF. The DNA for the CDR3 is TGCAGCAGCGGACAGGGAACAGATACGCAGTATTTT.

The CDR3 region is CASSEDLGGTKMNTEAFF. The CDR3 nucleotides are TGCGCCAGCAGTGAGGACCTCGGGGGTACGAAGATGAACACTGAAGCTTTCTTT. The gene calls are TRBV10-1 and TRBJ1-1; maybe TRBD1 (5 bases). Looked up from germline, CDR1 is WNHNN and CDR2 is SYGVQD (reference sequence). V was pared by 2 bases and J by 0 bases, with 19 bases between. This CDR3 region has 18 residues.

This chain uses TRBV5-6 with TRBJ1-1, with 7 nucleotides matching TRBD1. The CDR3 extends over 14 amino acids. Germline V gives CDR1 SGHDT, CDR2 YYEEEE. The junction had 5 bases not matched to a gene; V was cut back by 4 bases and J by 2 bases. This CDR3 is CASSPGTVNTEAFF. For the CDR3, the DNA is TGTGCCAGCAGCCCAGGGACAGTAAACACTGAAGCTTTCTTT.

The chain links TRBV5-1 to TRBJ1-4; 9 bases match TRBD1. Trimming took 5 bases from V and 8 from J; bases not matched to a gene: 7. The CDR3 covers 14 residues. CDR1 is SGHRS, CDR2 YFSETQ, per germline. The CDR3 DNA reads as TGCGCCAGCAGACAGGACAGGGGACGGGAAAAACTGTTTTTT. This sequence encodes CASRQDRGREKLFF.

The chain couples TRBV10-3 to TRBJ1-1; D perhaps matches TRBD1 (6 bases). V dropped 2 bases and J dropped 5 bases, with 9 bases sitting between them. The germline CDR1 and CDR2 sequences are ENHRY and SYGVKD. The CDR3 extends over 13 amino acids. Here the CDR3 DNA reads TGTGCCATCAGTGAGGGGGGCGGAACTGAAGCTTTCTTT. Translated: CAISEGGGTEAFF.

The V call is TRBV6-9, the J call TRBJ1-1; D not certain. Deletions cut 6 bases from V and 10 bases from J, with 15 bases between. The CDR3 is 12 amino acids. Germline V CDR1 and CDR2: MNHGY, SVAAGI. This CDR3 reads CASSPRGYGAFF. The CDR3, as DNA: TGTGCCAGCAGCCCGAGAGGCTATGGAGCTTTCTTT.

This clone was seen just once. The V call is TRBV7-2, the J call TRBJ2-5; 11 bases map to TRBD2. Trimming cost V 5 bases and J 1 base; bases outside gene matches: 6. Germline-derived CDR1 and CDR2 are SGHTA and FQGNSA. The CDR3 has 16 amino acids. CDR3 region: CASSTGLAGLQETQYF. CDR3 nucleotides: TGTGCCAGCAGCACCGGACTAGCGGGCCTCCAAGAGACCCAGTACTTC.

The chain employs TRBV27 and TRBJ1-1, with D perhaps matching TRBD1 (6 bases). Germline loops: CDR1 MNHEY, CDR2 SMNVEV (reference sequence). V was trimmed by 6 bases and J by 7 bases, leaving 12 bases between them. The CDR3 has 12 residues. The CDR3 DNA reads TGTGCCAGCAGATCAGGGGCGGATGAAGCTTTCTTT. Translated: CASRSGADEAFF.

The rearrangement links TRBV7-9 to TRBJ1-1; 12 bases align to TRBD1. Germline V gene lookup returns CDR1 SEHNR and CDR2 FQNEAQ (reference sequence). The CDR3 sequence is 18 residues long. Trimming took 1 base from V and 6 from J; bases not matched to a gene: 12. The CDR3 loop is CASSLVSSGTGGMAEAFF. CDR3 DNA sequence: TGTGCCAGCAGCTTAGTTAGTTCGGGGACAGGGGGCATGGCTGAAGCTTTCTTT.

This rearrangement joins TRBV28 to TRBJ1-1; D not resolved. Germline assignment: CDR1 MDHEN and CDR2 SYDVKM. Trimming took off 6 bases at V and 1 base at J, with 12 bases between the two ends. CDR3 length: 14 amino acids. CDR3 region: CASRAREANTEAFF. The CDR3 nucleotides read TGTGCCAGCAGGGCTAGGGAGGCGAACACTGAAGCTTTCTTT.

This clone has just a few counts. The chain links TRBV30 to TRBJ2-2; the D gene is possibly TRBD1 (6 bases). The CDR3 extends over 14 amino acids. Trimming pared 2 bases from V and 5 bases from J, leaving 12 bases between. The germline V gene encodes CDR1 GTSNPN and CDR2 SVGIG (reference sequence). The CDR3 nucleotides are TGTGCCTGGAGTATGGCTAGGGGGACCGGGGAGCTGTTTTTT. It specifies CAWSMARGTGELFF.

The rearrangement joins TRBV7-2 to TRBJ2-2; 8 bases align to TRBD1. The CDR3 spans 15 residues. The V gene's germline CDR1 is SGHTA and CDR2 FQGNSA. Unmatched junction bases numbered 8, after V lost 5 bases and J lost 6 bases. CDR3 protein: CASSAQGAQPGELFF. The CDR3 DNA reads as TGTGCCAGCAGCGCGCAGGGGGCGCAGCCCGGGGAGCTGTTTTTT.

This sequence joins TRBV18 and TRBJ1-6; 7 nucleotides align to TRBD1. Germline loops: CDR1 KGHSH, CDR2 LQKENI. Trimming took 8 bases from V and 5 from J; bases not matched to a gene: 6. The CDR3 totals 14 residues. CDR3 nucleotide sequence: TGTGCCAGCGCCCGGGACAGCAATAATTCACCCCTCCACTTT. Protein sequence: CASARDSNNSPLHF. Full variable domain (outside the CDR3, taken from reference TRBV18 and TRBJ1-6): NAGVMQNPRHLVRRRGQEARLRCSPMKGHSHVYWYRQLPEEGLKFMVYLQKENIIDESGMPKERFSAEFPKEGPSILRIQQVVRGDSAAYFCASARDSNNSPLHFGNGTRLTVT.

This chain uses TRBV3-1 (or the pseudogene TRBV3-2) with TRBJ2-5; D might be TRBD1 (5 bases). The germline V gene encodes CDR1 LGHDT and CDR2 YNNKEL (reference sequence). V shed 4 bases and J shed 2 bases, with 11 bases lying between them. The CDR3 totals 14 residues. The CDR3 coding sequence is TGTGCCAGCAGCCCCCGACAGATACAAGAGACCCAGTACTTC. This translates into CASSPRQIQETQYF.

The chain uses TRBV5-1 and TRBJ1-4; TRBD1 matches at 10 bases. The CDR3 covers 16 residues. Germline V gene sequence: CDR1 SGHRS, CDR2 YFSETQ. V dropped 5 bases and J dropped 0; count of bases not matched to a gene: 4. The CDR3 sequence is CASRRQGAATNEKLFF. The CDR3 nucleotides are TGCGCCAGCAGACGACAGGGGGCGGCAACTAATGAAAAACTGTTTTTT.

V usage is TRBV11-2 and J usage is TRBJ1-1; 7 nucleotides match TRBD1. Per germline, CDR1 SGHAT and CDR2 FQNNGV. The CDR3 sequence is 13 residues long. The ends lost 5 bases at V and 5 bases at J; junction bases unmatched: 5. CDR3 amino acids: CASSVDRETEAFF. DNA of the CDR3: TGTGCCAGCAGCGTCGACAGGGAAACTGAAGCTTTCTTT.

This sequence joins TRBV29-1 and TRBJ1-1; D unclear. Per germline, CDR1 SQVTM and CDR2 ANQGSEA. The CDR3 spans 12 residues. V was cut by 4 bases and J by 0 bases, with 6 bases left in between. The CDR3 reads CSVGQMNTEAFF. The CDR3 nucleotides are TGCAGCGTTGGTCAGATGAACACTGAAGCTTTCTTT.

In nucleotides, the CDR3 is TGCGCCAGCACGGTGTCGGGACAGGGCTACAATGAGCAGTTCTTC. Its translation: CASTVSGQGYNEQFF. This chain joins TRBV5-1 and TRBJ2-1; TRBD1 agrees at 9 bases. V shed 6 bases and J 3 bases; nucleotides not matched to a gene: 7. The CDR3 covers 15 residues. CDR1 and CDR2 from the germline V gene are SGHRS and YFSETQ.

CDR3 coding DNA: TGTGCCAGCAGTGATGCCCTAGGTAGCACAGATACGCAGTATTTT. Protein product: CASSDALGSTDTQYF. This rearrangement joins TRBV25-1 to TRBJ2-3; D not certain. V lost 3 bases, J lost 0 bases, and 10 bases lay in between. The CDR3 covers 15 residues. Germline CDR1 reads MGHDK; CDR2 reads SYGVNS.

The CDR3, as DNA: TGTGCCAGCAGCGCCCTGACAGGGGGTATGGAGACCCAGTACTTC. Translating gives CASSALTGGMETQYF. V gene TRBV9 combines with J gene TRBJ2-5; the match to TRBD1 covers 9 bases. The J segment lost 5 bases and the V segment lost 3 bases, leaving 8 bases of the junction unmatched. Germline V gene lookup returns CDR1 SGDLS and CDR2 YYNGEE. CDR3 size: 15 residues.

This CDR3 reads CASNPLGAGERTGELFF. CDR3 DNA: TGTGCCAGTAACCCCCTGGGTGCGGGAGAACGTACCGGGGAGCTGTTTTTT. This chain links TRBV19 with TRBJ2-2, with 7 nucleotides matching TRBD2. The CDR3 has 17 amino acids. The V segment lost 7 bases and the J segment 5 bases; nucleotides outside the gene matches: 16. Germline V CDR1 and CDR2: LNHDA, SQIVND (reference sequence).

The CDR3 coding sequence is TGTGCCAGCAGCTTGGGGGACAGGGGGACTGAAGCTTTCTTT. It encodes CASSLGDRGTEAFF. The rearrangement links TRBV5-6 to TRBJ1-1; 11 bases align to TRBD1. This CDR3 region has 14 residues. J lost 5 bases, V lost 0 bases, and 0 bases had no gene match. Germline CDR1 reads SGHDT; CDR2 reads YYEEEE. Using reference TRBV5-6 and TRBJ1-1 for the parts outside the CDR3, the full variable domain is DAGVTQSPTHLIKTRGQQVTLRCSPKSGHDTVSWYQQALGQGPQFIFQYYEEEERQRGNFPDRFSGHQFPNYSSELNVNALLLGDSALYLCASSLGDRGTEAFFGQGTRLTVV.